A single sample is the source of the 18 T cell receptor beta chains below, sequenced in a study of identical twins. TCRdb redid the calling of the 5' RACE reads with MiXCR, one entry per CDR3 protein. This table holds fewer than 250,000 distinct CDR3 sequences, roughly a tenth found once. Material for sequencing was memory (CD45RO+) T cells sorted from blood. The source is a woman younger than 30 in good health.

CDR3 region: CASSSQTGPAEKLFF. Written as DNA, the CDR3 is TGTGCCAGCAGCTCCCAGACAGGGCCAGCAGAAAAACTGTTTTTT. The chain employs TRBV11-2 and TRBJ1-4; TRBD1 aligns across 7 bases. Trimming at V came to 4 bases and at J to 8 bases, leaving 10 bases not matched to a gene. CDR1 is SGHAT, CDR2 FQNNGV, per germline. The CDR3 runs 15 residues.

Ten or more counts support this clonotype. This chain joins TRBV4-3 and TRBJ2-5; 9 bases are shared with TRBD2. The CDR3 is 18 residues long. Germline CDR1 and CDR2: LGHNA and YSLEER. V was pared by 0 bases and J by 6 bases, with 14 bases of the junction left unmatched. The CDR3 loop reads CASSQDLIGSGSFQTQYF. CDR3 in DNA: TGCGCCAGCAGCCAAGATCTAATAGGTAGCGGGAGCTTTCAGACCCAGTACTTC.

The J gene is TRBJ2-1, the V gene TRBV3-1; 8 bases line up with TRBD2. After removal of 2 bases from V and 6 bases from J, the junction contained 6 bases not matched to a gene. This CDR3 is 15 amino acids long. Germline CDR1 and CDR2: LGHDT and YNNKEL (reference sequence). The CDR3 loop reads CASSQWVGGANEQFF. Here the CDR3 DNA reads TGTGCCAGCAGCCAATGGGTCGGGGGGGCCAATGAGCAGTTCTTC.

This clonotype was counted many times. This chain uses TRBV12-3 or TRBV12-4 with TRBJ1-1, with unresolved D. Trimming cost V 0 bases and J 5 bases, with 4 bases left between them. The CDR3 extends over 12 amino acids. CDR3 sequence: CASSLAGTEAFF. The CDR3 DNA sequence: TGTGCCAGCAGTTTAGCCGGGACTGAAGCTTTCTTT.

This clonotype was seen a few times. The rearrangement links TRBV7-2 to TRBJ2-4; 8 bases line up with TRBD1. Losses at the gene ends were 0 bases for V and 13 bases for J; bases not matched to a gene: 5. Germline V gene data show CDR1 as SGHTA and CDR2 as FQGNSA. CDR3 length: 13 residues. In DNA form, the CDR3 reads TGTGCCAGCAGCTTAGCTGGGGACAGGAGCCAGTACTTC. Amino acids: CASSLAGDRSQYF.

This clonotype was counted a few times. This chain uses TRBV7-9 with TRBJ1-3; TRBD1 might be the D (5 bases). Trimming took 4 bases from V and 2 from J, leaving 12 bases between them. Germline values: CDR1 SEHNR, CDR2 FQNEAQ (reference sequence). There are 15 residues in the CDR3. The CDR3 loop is CASSSNQGPGNTIYF. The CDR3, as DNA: TGTGCCAGCAGCTCGAACCAGGGTCCTGGAAACACCATATATTTT.

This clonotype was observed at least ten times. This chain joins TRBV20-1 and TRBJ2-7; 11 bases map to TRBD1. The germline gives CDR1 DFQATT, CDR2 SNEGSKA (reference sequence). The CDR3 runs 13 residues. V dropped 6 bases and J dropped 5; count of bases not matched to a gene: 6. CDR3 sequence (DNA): TGCAGTGCGTGGACAGGGGGCAGGGACGAGCAGTACTTC. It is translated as CSAWTGGRDEQYF.

CDR3 bases: TGTGCCAGCAGCAAAGTTCCACCTAAGACGGTGACTAGCACAGATACGCAGTATTTT. Its translation is CASSKVPPKTVTSTDTQYF. The chain couples TRBV21-1 to TRBJ2-3. TRBV21-1 is reported as a pseudogene. The CDR3 is made up of 19 amino acids.

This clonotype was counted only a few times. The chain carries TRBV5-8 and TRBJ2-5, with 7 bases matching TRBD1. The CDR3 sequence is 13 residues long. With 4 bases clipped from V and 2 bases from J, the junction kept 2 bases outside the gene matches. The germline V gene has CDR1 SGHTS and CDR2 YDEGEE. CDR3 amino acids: CASSRTGQETQYF. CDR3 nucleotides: TGTGCCAGCAGCCGGACAGGTCAAGAGACCCAGTACTTC.

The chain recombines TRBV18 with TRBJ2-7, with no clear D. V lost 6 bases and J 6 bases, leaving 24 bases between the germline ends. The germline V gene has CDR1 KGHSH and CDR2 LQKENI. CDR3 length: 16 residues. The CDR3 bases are TGTGCCAGCTCCAGAGTCGGTACAGCCTCAGTAACCGAGCAGTACTTC. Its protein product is CASSRVGTASVTEQYF.

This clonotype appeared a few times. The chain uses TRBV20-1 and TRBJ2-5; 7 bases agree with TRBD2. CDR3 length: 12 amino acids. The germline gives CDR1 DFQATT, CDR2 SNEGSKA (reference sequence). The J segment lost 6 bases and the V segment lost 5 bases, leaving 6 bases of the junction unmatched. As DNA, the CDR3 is TGCAGTGCTGAAGGACTAGGTCAGACCCAGTACTTC. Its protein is CSAEGLGQTQYF.

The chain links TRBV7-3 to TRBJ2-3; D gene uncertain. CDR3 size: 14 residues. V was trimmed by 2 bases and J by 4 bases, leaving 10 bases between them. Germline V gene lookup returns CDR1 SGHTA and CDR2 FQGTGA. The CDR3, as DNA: TGTGCCAGCAGCTTAGTTTCCCCAGCAGATACGCAGTATTTT. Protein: CASSLVSPADTQYF.

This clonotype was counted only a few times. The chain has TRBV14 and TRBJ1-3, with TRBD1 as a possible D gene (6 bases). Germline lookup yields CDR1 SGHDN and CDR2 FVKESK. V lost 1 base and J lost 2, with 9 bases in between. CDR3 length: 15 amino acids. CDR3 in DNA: TGTGCCAGCAGCCAAGGAGGGGGTACTGGAAACACCATATATTTT. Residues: CASSQGGGTGNTIYF.

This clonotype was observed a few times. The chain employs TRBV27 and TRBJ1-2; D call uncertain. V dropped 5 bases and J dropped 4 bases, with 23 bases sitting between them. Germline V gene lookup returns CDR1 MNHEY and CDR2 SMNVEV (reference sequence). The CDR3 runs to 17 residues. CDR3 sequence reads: CASSAYRTAEFPYGYTF. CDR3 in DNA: TGTGCCAGCAGTGCGTATAGGACCGCTGAATTCCCCTATGGCTACACCTTC.

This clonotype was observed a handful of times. The CDR3 sequence: CASSIGGGFEAFF. The CDR3 DNA sequence: TGTGCCAGCAGTATAGGGGGCGGGTTTGAAGCTTTCTTT. The genes are TRBV6-1 and TRBJ1-1; TRBD1 agrees at 7 bases. The trim removed 5 bases at V and 7 bases at J, leaving 7 bases unmatched. Germline CDR1 is MNHNS and CDR2 is SASEGT. The CDR3 is made up of 13 amino acids.

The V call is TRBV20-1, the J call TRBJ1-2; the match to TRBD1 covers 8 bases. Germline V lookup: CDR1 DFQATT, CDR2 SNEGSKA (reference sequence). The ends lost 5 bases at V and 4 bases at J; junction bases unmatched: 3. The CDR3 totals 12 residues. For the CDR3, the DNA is TGCAGTGCTCCCGGACAGGGCTATGGCTACACCTTC. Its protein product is CSAPGQGYGYTF.

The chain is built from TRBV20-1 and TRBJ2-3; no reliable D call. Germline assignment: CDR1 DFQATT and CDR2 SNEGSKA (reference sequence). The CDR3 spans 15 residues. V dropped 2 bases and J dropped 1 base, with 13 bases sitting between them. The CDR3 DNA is TGCAGTGCTAGAAATCCGTACTGGGGCACAGATACGCAGTATTTT. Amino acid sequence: CSARNPYWGTDTQYF.

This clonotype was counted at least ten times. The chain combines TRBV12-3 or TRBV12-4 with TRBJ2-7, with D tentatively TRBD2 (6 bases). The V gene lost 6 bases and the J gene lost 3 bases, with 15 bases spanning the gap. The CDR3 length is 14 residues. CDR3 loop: CASRYRRESYEQYF. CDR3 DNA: TGTGCCAGCAGGTATAGGAGGGAAAGCTACGAGCAGTACTTC.